Listed below are T cell receptor beta chains from one sample, sequenced in a study of human T cells and chemical hapten exposure. Each CDR3 protein is one row after TCRdb ran MiXCR on the RACE reads. This table has around 120,000 distinct CDR3 sequences, 12% to 15% appearing once. The sample here was whole blood, taken in connection with sensitization to the hapten diphenylcyclopropenone (DPC). All receptors come from a man aged 18 to 30 with alopecia areata. Some clones in this sample may be carry-over from other donors' samples. Both conserved end residues are part of each CDR3. A D gene is named only where the DNA matches it firmly. Clone size is not always given. Where it is, it says once, few, many or a class for expanded clones.

J | V | D | size | DNA | CDR3
TRBJ2-5 | TRBV5-4 | TRBD2 | - | TGTGCCAGCAGCCCGGGACTAGCGGGGGCTCAAGAGACCCAGTACTTC | CASSPGLAGAQETQYF
TRBJ2-5 | TRBV5-1 | TRBD1 | few | TGCGCCAGCACCATTGACAGGGTCGAGACCCAGTACTTC | CASTIDRVETQYF
TRBJ2-3 | TRBV14 | - | many | TGTGCCAGCAGCCCCCGAGTAGGAGGGGGTTGGGGCACAGATACGCAGTATTTT | CASSPRVGGGWGTDTQYF
TRBJ2-3 | TRBV24-1 | TRBD1 | once | TGTGCCACCGCCAGGGGGACAGATACGCAGTATTTT | CATARGTDTQYF
TRBJ1-5 | TRBV7-9 | - | - | TGTGCCAGCAGCTCGCTGGACAACTCTCAGCCCCAGCATTTT | CASSSLDNSQPQHF
TRBJ2-5 | TRBV7-9 | - | - | TGTGCCAGCAGCTTAGATGGGGCCCAGTACTTC | CASSLDGAQYF
TRBJ2-7 | TRBV6-2/TRBV6-3 | - | few | TGTGCCAGCAGTTCCGCACGGGGGGCCTCCTACGAGCAGTACTTC | CASSSARGASYEQYF
TRBJ1-4 | TRBV28 | TRBD1 | few | TGTGCCAGCAGTTTCCCAGCGGGACAGGGCGGCGAAAAACTGTTTTTT | CASSFPAGQGGEKLFF
TRBJ2-3 | TRBV11-1 | - | - | TGTGCCAGCAGCTTAGCGGGGCGCGGAATAGATACGCAGTATTTT | CASSLAGRGIDTQYF
TRBJ1-1 | TRBV12-5 | - | - | TGTGCTAGTGGTTTGGTATCGGGGGGGCAGGCGGTACAAGCTTTCTTT | CASGLVSGGQAVQAFF
TRBJ2-1 | TRBV11-2 | - | - | TGTGCCAGCAGCCCAATCCAGGGCTACAATGAGCAGTTCTTC | CASSPIQGYNEQFF
TRBJ2-7 | TRBV4-3 | TRBD2 | - | TGCGCCAGCAGCCAAGATCGGGGGAGGGGTCTGACCTACGAGCAGTACTTC | CASSQDRGRGLTYEQYF
TRBJ2-1 | TRBV5-1 | TRBD1 | - | TGCGCCAGCAGCTTGGGGACAGGGGTGGCCTACAATGAGCAGTTCTTC | CASSLGTGVAYNEQFF
TRBJ2-3 | TRBV7-2 | - | - | TGTGCCAGCAGCTTAGGGACAACTAGCACAGATACGCAGTATTTT | CASSLGTTSTDTQYF
TRBJ2-7 | TRBV5-4 | TRBD2 | few | TGTGCCAGCAGCTTGGCCGGCATGGGAGGGAGCTCCTACGAGCAGTACTTC | CASSLAGMGGSSYEQYF
TRBJ2-1 | TRBV6-4 | TRBD2 | few | TGTGCCAGCAGCGCGGGGACTAGCGGGGCCAATGAGCAGTTCTTC | CASSAGTSGANEQFF
TRBJ1-4 | TRBV28 | TRBD1 | few | TGTGCCAGCAGTTACAGGGGTAATGAAAAACTGTTTTTT | CASSYRGNEKLFF
TRBJ1-2 | TRBV7-2 | TRBD1 | - | TGTGCCAGCAGCTTATCTGGGACAGGGCGCTCTGGCTACACCTTC | CASSLSGTGRSGYTF
TRBJ2-5 | TRBV20-1 | - | many | TGCAGTGCCCGATGGGGGGCCCAAGAGACCCAGTACTTC | CSARWGAQETQYF
TRBJ2-5 | TRBV12-3/TRBV12-4 | - | once | TGTGCCAGCAGAGGAAGCAAAGAGACCCAGTACTTC | CASRGSKETQYF
TRBJ2-3 | TRBV10-3 | - | many | TGTGCCATCAGTCCTGGACTCATCACAGATACGCAGTATTTT | CAISPGLITDTQYF
TRBJ1-1 | TRBV27 | TRBD1 | few | TGTGCCAGCAGTTCGATCAGGGACAGTCTGGTTAGCATGAACACTGAAGCTTTCTTT | CASSSIRDSLVSMNTEAFF
TRBJ2-7 | TRBV5-4 | TRBD2 | - | TGTGCCAGCAGCCGGGAGGGGGAATCCTACGAGCAGTACTTC | CASSREGESYEQYF
TRBJ1-4 | TRBV25-1 | - | many | TGTGCCAGCAGGTACGGGACACTCGAAAGGCTGTTTTTT | CASRYGTLERLFF
TRBJ1-6 | TRBV3-1 | TRBD1 | - | TGTGCCAGCAGCCGGAACCCGACAGGGCAAGGCTCCTATAATTCACCCCTCCACTTT | CASSRNPTGQGSYNSPLHF
TRBJ2-7 | TRBV11-2 | - | few | TGTGCCAGCAGCTTACAAGACGAGCAGTACTTC | CASSLQDEQYF
TRBJ1-1 | TRBV11-2 | - | few | TGTGCCAGCAGTCAGCCCACCCGCGACTTAAGGGGGAGGAACACTGAAGCTTTCTTT | CASSQPTRDLRGRNTEAFF
TRBJ2-6 | TRBV9 | - | - | TGTGCCAGCAGCGTAGGGGACTATTACAGGGTCTCTGGGGCCAACGTCCTGACTTTC | CASSVGDYYRVSGANVLTF
TRBJ2-1 | TRBV14 | TRBD1 | few | TGTGCCAGCAGAGTGACAGGGACCTCCTACAATGAGCAGTTCTTC | CASRVTGTSYNEQFF
TRBJ2-7 | TRBV9 | - | many | TGTGCCAGCAGCGGGGGCTCGGGGTACGAGCAGTACTTC | CASSGGSGYEQYF
TRBJ2-2 | TRBV29-1 | - | - | TGCAGCGTTGAAGATTACGGCTTCGGGGAGCTGTTTTTT | CSVEDYGFGELFF
TRBJ1-2 | TRBV4-1 | TRBD1 | - | TGCGCCAGCAGCCAAGTGGGACAGGGGCCTAACTATGGCTACACCTTC | CASSQVGQGPNYGYTF